This TCR beta chain came from a study of shared clonotypes between healthy human individuals. Overall study findings and caveats: Clonotype sharing levels among donors were expected to vary with sequencing depth. Rarefaction analysis demonstrated incomplete sorted-subset sequencing notwithstanding large depth.

Profiled with immunoSEQ multiplex PCR; TCRdb holds only in-frame clones, not every one. This table holds a few million clones, over 90% found once. Comments on this clone: Antigen specificity is unknown.

The germline V gene has CDR1 MGHRA and CDR2 YSYEKL. The V gene lost 4 bases and the J gene lost 4 bases, with 17 bases spanning the gap. The CDR3 is made up of 16 amino acids. This TCR was recovered from a man aged 18 to 30 in good health. Some clones in this sample may be carry-over from other donors' samples. This chain links TRBV4-1 with TRBJ2-1; possible D gene TRBD2, 6 bases. Material: naive CD4+ T cells from PBMCs. As for subset: CD45RA+ positively selected. In nucleotides, the CDR3 is TGCGCCAGCAGCCGAATGGGACTGGCGCATTACAATGAGCAGTTCTTC. The encoded protein is CASSRMGLAHYNEQFF.